The clone carrying this T cell receptor beta chain was observed a few times. Antigen unknown. Isolated RNA was reverse transcribed in full, so expressed TCRB transcripts were sequenced. Method: immunoSEQ multiplex PCR; TCRdb's copy keeps in-frame clones and lacks some. The repertoire holds 250,000 to 300,000 clones, with roughly 13% as singletons. This specimen comes from a study of beta chain features in type 1 diabetes. The CDR3 is 16 amino acids. CDR1 and CDR2 from the germline V gene are SGHVS and FQNEAQ. The V end was cut by 5 bases, the J end by 6 bases, with 19 bases between. Study-wide findings and caveats: For Type 1 diabetes patients, all four CD4+ subsets carried TCRB CDR3s that were moderately but significantly shorter. Insertions at VDJ junctions were less frequent in type 1 diabetes patients. These patients also deleted more nucleotides at the same junctions.

The chain employs TRBV7-8 and TRBJ2-2; weak D call: TRBD1 (6 bases). Sequenced: naive CD4+ T cells from blood. This receptor was identified in a man aged 25 to 45 with type 1 diabetes. The CDR3 spells CASSLVWQGNPGELFF. CDR3 nucleotides: TGTGCCAGCAGCCTCGTCTGGCAGGGGAATCCCGGGGAGCTGTTTTTT.